Each of the 30 T cell receptor beta chains below was sequenced from the same sample in a study of T cells in localized non-small cell lung cancer. Sequencing was performed with immunoSEQ multiplex PCR; in TCRdb, only in-frame clones are kept and a portion is missing. The sample lists 550 to 750 clones; 20% to 30% were seen once. Specimen: lung tumor tissue, collected before any cancer treatment. These receptors came from a woman aged 35 to 70 with stage III lung adenocarcinoma.

V is TRBV28 and J is TRBJ1-1; D perhaps matches TRBD1 (6 bases). There are 15 residues in the CDR3. The ends were cut back, 9 bases at V and 2 bases at J, with 19 bases in the middle. Germline CDR1 is MDHEN and CDR2 is SYDVKM. CDR3 amino acids: CASAGATLGNTEAFF. The CDR3 region has the DNA TGTGCCAGTGCAGGGGCGACTCTAGGAAACACTGAAGCTTTCTTT.

The genes are TRBV6-8 and TRBJ2-6; 10 bases are shared with TRBD1. The CDR3 spans 18 residues. V shed 5 bases, J shed 0 bases, and the junction held 7 bases outside the gene matches. Germline loops: CDR1 MNHGY, CDR2 SAAAGT. CDR3 in amino acids: CASSARTGGISGANVLTF. CDR3 DNA sequence: TGTGCCAGCAGTGCGAGGACAGGGGGGATCTCTGGGGCCAACGTCCTGACTTTC.

By proportion, this clone is large. The gene calls are TRBV6-8 and TRBJ2-1; D is possibly TRBD2 (5 bases). CDR3 length: 17 residues. Per germline, CDR1 MNHGY and CDR2 SAAAGT. V was trimmed by 3 bases and J by 2 bases, leaving 17 bases between them. In DNA, the CDR3 is TGTGCCAGCAGTTATTCCGAGCGGACTTTTACCTACAATGAGCAGTTCTTC. Encoded protein: CASSYSERTFTYNEQFF.

The chain recombines TRBV30 with TRBJ2-7; 8 nucleotides match TRBD1. The CDR3 consists of 13 residues. V shed 2 bases, J shed 6 bases, and the junction held 6 bases outside the gene matches. Per germline, CDR1 GTSNPN and CDR2 SVGIG (reference sequence). CDR3 region: CAWSRTGFREQYF. The DNA of the CDR3 is TGTGCCTGGAGTAGGACAGGGTTTCGCGAGCAGTACTTC.

The chain employs TRBV11-3 and TRBJ2-3; tentatively, D is TRBD2 (5 bases). V lost 3 bases, J lost 5 bases, and 15 bases lay in between. Per the germline V gene, CDR1 is SGHNT and CDR2 is YENEEA. The CDR3 sequence is 15 residues long. The CDR3 loop is CASSLGAVGIDTQYF. The DNA for the CDR3 is TGTGCCAGCAGCTTGGGCGCGGTCGGGATAGATACGCAGTATTTT.

This clone is labeled as large. The rearrangement uses TRBV9 and TRBJ1-2; 10 bases align to TRBD1. The germline CDR1 and CDR2 sequences are SGDLS and YYNGEE. With 5 bases clipped from V and 8 bases from J, the junction kept 9 bases outside the gene matches. This CDR3 is built from 14 residues. The CDR3 DNA is TGTGCCAGCAGTGACTGGGACAGGGGATCCGGCTACACCTTC. This gives the protein CASSDWDRGSGYTF.

This clone was seen a few times. The CDR3 protein is CSVDSEAYNEQFF. In DNA, the CDR3 is TGCAGCGTTGATTCGGAAGCCTACAATGAGCAGTTCTTC. The V call is TRBV29-1, the J call TRBJ2-1; no firm D call. The germline V gene encodes CDR1 SQVTM and CDR2 ANQGSEA. This CDR3 has 13 residues. The V and J ends lost 3 bases and 2 bases respectively, with 8 bases between them.

This clone turned up a few times. J is TRBJ2-1 and V is TRBV9; weak D call: TRBD2 (5 bases). Trimming removed 5 bases from V and 10 bases from J, with 13 bases in between. The CDR3 sequence is 12 residues long. In germline, CDR1 is SGDLS, CDR2 YYNGEE. CDR3 DNA: TGTGCCAGCAGACTAGATGTGGGGGAGCAGTTCTTC. Its protein is CASRLDVGEQFF.

V is TRBV11-3 and J is TRBJ1-3; possible D gene TRBD1, 6 bases. The germline V gene has CDR1 SGHNT and CDR2 YENEEA. V lost 6 bases, J lost 0 bases, and 9 bases lay in between. The CDR3 length is 14 residues. The CDR3: CASSLTGSGNTIYF. The CDR3 DNA sequence: TGTGCCAGCAGTTTGACAGGCTCTGGAAACACCATATATTTT.

This clone occurred a few times. The CDR3 sequence is CASSSGLAAYNEQFF. The CDR3 DNA reads as TGTGCCAGCAGCTCTGGACTAGCGGCCTACAATGAGCAGTTCTTC. V usage is TRBV9 and J usage is TRBJ2-1, with 10 bases lining up with TRBD2. This CDR3 contains 15 residues. V lost 4 bases, J lost 2 bases, and 3 bases stayed unmatched. The germline gives CDR1 SGDLS, CDR2 YYNGEE.

This clone was seen a few times. The rearrangement joins TRBV28 to TRBJ2-2; 7 nucleotides align to TRBD1. J was trimmed by 2 bases and V by 2 bases; bases with no gene match: 2. Germline CDR1 MDHEN, CDR2 SYDVKM. There are 15 residues in the CDR3. CDR3 DNA: TGTGCCAGCAGTTTAGGGACAGCAAACACCGGGGAGCTGTTTTTT. This sequence encodes CASSLGTANTGELFF.

This clone has more than one count but fewer than ten. The J gene is TRBJ2-5, the V gene TRBV9; 7 bases fit TRBD2. Trimming cost V 5 bases and J 4 bases; bases outside gene matches: 14. Per the germline V gene, CDR1 is SGDLS and CDR2 is YYNGEE. The CDR3 is made up of 16 amino acids. CDR3: CASSEAEGAGLETQYF. CDR3 DNA: TGTGCCAGCAGTGAGGCAGAGGGAGCGGGGTTAGAGACCCAGTACTTC.

The table lists this clone with a few counts. This chain joins TRBV30 and TRBJ2-7, with TRBD1 as a possible D gene (6 bases). Trimming shortened V by 4 bases and J by 0 bases, and 10 bases separated the two germline ends. Germline CDR1 is GTSNPN and CDR2 is SVGIG (reference sequence). The CDR3 runs 13 residues. The CDR3 protein is CAWKVDSSYEQYF. DNA of the CDR3: TGTGCCTGGAAAGTGGACAGCTCCTACGAGCAGTACTTC.

Judged by abundance, this clone is medium-sized. This rearrangement joins TRBV11-3 to TRBJ2-5; a weak D match, TRBD1 (6 bases). Germline V CDR1 and CDR2: SGHNT, YENEEA. The CDR3 loop spans 15 amino acids. The germline V and J ends were trimmed by 3 bases and 5 bases, with 16 bases remaining between them. CDR3 nucleotide sequence: TGTGCCAGCAGCTTCGATGGACAGCGGAGGGAGACCCAGTACTTC. The encoded protein is CASSFDGQRRETQYF.

A note on this clone: The junction does not match germline at one end; this may be a read error. The chain combines TRBV18 with TRBJ2-5, with no clear D. The CDR3 has 13 residues. Germline CDR1 reads KGHSH; CDR2 reads LQKENI. DNA of the CDR3: TGTGCCAGCTCCCCACGACCGCGAGAGACCCAGTACTTC. Translation gives CASSPRPRETQYF.

This clone turned up a few times. This rearrangement joins TRBV6-8 to TRBJ1-2; D possibly corresponds to TRBD1 (5 bases). Per the germline V gene, CDR1 is MNHGY and CDR2 is SAAAGT. CDR3 length: 12 residues. Trimming left V 2 bases short and J 7 bases short, with 8 bases between. CDR3 amino acids: CASSYEGLGYTF. The CDR3 DNA is TGTGCCAGCAGTTACGAGGGACTTGGCTACACCTTC.

This clone has more than one count but fewer than ten. The genes are TRBV6-8 and TRBJ2-1; D is uncertain. The CDR3 is 13 amino acids. In germline, CDR1 is MNHGY, CDR2 SAAAGT. Trimming removed 2 bases at V and 3 bases at J, with 5 bases between. Here the CDR3 reads CASSYAFYNEQFF. CDR3 coding DNA: TGTGCCAGCAGTTACGCCTTCTACAATGAGCAGTTCTTC.

V gene TRBV11-3 combines with J gene TRBJ2-3, with 8 nucleotides matching TRBD2. CDR3 length: 14 amino acids. Germline values: CDR1 SGHNT, CDR2 YENEEA. J lost 3 bases, V lost 4 bases, and 3 bases had no gene match. CDR3 loop: CASSSGGPTDTQYF. In DNA form, the CDR3 reads TGTGCCAGCAGCTCGGGAGGGCCAACAGATACGCAGTATTTT.

This chain links TRBV19 with TRBJ1-1; 12 bases agree with TRBD1. J lost 4 bases, V lost 7 bases, and 4 bases had no gene match. The CDR3 is 14 amino acids. Germline V CDR1 and CDR2: LNHDA, SQIVND (reference sequence). CDR3 region: CASTGQGASTEAFF. The CDR3 DNA is TGTGCCAGTACGGGACAGGGGGCCAGCACTGAAGCTTTCTTT.

CDR3 nucleotide sequence: TGTGCCAGCAGCGGGACAGCAGCAACCTACGAGCAGTACTTC. It specifies CASSGTAATYEQYF. V and J are TRBV11-3 and TRBJ2-7; 7 positions match TRBD1. The germline V gene has CDR1 SGHNT and CDR2 YENEEA. CDR3 length: 14 residues. Trimming took 5 bases from V and 2 from J; bases not matched to a gene: 6.

The chain recombines TRBV11-3 with TRBJ2-5, with D uncertain. Germline values: CDR1 SGHNT, CDR2 YENEEA. Trimming removed 3 bases from V and 5 bases from J, with 13 bases in between. This CDR3 comprises 14 residues. CDR3 bases: TGTGCCAGCAGCTTCTTAGGGTTCCAGGAGACCCAGTACTTC. Translation: CASSFLGFQETQYF. The full variable domain, completed using reference TRBV11-3 and TRBJ2-5, is EAGVVQSPRYKIIEKKQPVAFWCNPISGHNTLYWYLQNLGQGPELLIRYENEEAVDDSQLPKDRFSAERLKGVDSTLKIQPAELGDSAVYLCASSFLGFQETQYFGPGTRLLVL.

This clone was detected a few times. The chain couples TRBV15 to TRBJ1-3; 7 positions agree with TRBD1. Trimming at V came to 5 bases and at J to 0 bases, leaving 10 bases not matched to a gene. The CDR3 contains 17 residues. In germline, CDR1 is LNHNV, CDR2 YYDKDF (reference sequence). Here the CDR3 DNA reads TGTGCCACCAGCGGGGTTAGGACAGGCTTCTCTGGAAACACCATATATTTT. Amino acid sequence: CATSGVRTGFSGNTIYF.

This clone occurred a few times. The chain combines TRBV11-3 with TRBJ2-1; possibly TRBD1 for D (6 bases). Germline-derived CDR1 and CDR2 are SGHNT and YENEEA. Trimming shortened V by 1 base and J by 8 bases, and 12 bases separated the two germline ends. This CDR3 is built from 14 residues. The CDR3 loop reads CASSLVGGSHEQFF. CDR3 DNA sequence: TGTGCCAGCAGCTTAGTAGGGGGATCGCATGAGCAGTTCTTC.

The genes are TRBV11-3 and TRBJ2-3; 11 bases are a match to TRBD2. Germline V gene lookup returns CDR1 SGHNT and CDR2 YENEEA. Losses at the gene ends were 5 bases for V and 6 bases for J; bases not matched to a gene: 10. The CDR3 totals 16 residues. The CDR3 spells CASSRRGTSGSDTQYF. CDR3 coding DNA: TGTGCCAGCAGCCGGAGAGGTACTAGCGGGAGTGATACGCAGTATTTT.

V usage is TRBV10-2 and J usage is TRBJ2-5; possible D gene TRBD1, 8 bases. The V end was cut by 1 base, the J end by 2 bases, with 11 bases between. The germline V gene encodes CDR1 WSHSY and CDR2 SAAADI. The CDR3 sequence is 15 residues long. In nucleotides, the CDR3 is TGCGCCAGCAGTGAGTTACAGGGGGGGCAAGAGACCCAGTACTTC. Residues: CASSELQGGQETQYF.

In this sample, this clone turned up a few times. The chain uses TRBV5-1 and TRBJ2-3; 10 bases are shared with TRBD1. Germline loops: CDR1 SGHRS, CDR2 YFSETQ. The length of the CDR3 is 15 residues. J gave up 5 bases and V 3 bases, and 6 bases lay outside the gene matches. The DNA of the CDR3 is TGCGCCAGCAGCTCCCGGGACAGGGGAGGAGATACGCAGTATTTT. The encoded protein is CASSSRDRGGDTQYF. Using reference TRBV5-1 and TRBJ2-3 for the parts outside the CDR3, the full variable domain is KAGVTQTPRYLIKTRGQQVTLSCSPISGHRSVSWYQQTPGQGLQFLFEYFSETQRNKGNFPGRFSGRQFSNSRSEMNVSTLELGDSALYLCASSSRDRGGDTQYFGPGTRLTVL.

The chain recombines TRBV9 with TRBJ2-7, with 8 bases fitting TRBD2. The CDR3 totals 14 residues. The germline CDR1 and CDR2 sequences are SGDLS and YYNGEE. The V segment lost 4 bases and the J segment 5 bases; nucleotides outside the gene matches: 8. This chain's CDR3 is CASSPGTRVNEQYF. CDR3 sequence (DNA): TGTGCCAGCAGCCCCGGGACTAGGGTGAACGAGCAGTACTTC.

The chain joins TRBV10-2 to TRBJ2-7; 8 bases match TRBD2. The CDR3 consists of 13 residues. In germline, CDR1 is WSHSY, CDR2 SAAADI. V dropped 7 bases and J dropped 3; count of bases not matched to a gene: 5. CDR3 protein: CASTSGTSYEQYF. In nucleotides, the CDR3 is TGCGCCAGCACTTCCGGGACTAGCTACGAGCAGTACTTC.

This clone has a handful of counts. The V gene is TRBV30, the J gene TRBJ2-3; no definite D call. V was cut by 0 bases and J by 0 bases, with 7 bases left in between. CDR3 length: 14 amino acids. Germline V gene lookup returns CDR1 GTSNPN and CDR2 SVGIG (reference sequence). The CDR3 sequence is CAWSVLLSTDTQYF. CDR3 bases: TGTGCCTGGAGTGTACTTCTAAGCACAGATACGCAGTATTTT.

There are a few counts of this clone. This chain joins TRBV30 and TRBJ2-7, with D perhaps TRBD1 or TRBD2 (5 bases each). V was pared by 0 bases and J by 1 base, with 13 bases between. The CDR3 covers 15 residues. Germline CDR1 and CDR2: GTSNPN and SVGIG (reference sequence). CDR3 nucleotide sequence: TGTGCCTGGAGTGTGGGACCCCCTCCATCCTACGAGCAGTACTTC. As protein: CAWSVGPPPSYEQYF.